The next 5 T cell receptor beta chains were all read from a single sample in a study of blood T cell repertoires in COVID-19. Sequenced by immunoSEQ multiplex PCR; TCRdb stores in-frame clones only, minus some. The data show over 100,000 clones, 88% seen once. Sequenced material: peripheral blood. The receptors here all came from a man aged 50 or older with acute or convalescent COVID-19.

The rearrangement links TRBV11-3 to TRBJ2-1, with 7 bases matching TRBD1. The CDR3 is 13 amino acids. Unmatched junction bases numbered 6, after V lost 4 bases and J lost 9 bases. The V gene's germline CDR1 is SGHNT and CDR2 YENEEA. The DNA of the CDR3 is TGTGCCAGCAGCTCCACAGGGGCCAGTGAGCAGTTCTTC. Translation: CASSSTGASEQFF.

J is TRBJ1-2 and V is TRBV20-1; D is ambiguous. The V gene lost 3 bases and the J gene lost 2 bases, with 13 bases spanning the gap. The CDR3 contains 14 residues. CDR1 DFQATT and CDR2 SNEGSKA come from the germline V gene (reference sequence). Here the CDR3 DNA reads TGCAGTGCTAGTCCCCGGGGTGGGAACTATGGCTACACCTTC. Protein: CSASPRGGNYGYTF.

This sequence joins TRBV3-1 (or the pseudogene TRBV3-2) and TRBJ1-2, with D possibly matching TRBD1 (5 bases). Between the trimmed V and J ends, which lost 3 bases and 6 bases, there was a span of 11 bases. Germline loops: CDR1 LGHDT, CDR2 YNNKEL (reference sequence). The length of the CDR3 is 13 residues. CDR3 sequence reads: CASSQGGWHGYTF. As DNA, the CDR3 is TGTGCCAGCAGCCAGGGGGGGTGGCATGGCTACACCTTC.

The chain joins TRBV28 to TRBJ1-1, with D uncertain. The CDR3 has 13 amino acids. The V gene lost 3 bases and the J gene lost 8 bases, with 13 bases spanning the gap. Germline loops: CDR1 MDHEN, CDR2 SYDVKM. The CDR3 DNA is TGTGCCAGCAGTTTTCCCCGGGGTACCGAAGCTTTCTTT. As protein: CASSFPRGTEAFF.

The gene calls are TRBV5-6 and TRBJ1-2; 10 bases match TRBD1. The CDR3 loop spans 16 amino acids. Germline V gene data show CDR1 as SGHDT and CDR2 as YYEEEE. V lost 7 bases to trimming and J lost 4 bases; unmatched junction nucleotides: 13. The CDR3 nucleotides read TGTGCCAGCTACCGGGACAGGGGTGTCCGTGGCTATGGCTACACCTTC. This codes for CASYRDRGVRGYGYTF.